Below are 8 T cell receptor beta chains sequenced from a single sample in a study of T cell responses to AZD1222 COVID-19 vaccine. Sequenced by immunoSEQ multiplex PCR; TCRdb stores in-frame clones only, minus some. Of around 140,000 clones in the sample, over 85% were seen once. This sample comprised peripheral blood, obtained on day 0 of AZD1222 vaccination. All receptors come from an adult in good health.

This chain links TRBV5-6 with TRBJ2-3, with 13 nucleotides matching TRBD2. The trim removed 4 bases at V and 0 bases at J, leaving 2 bases unmatched. The CDR3 runs to 16 residues. In germline, CDR1 is SGHDT, CDR2 YYEEEE. The CDR3 protein is CASSPGLAGSTDTQYF. The CDR3 DNA follows: TGTGCCAGCAGCCCGGGACTAGCGGGGAGCACAGATACGCAGTATTTT.

CDR3 protein: CAISESLRPPYEQYF. As DNA, the CDR3 is TGTGCCATCAGTGAGTCGCTGCGTCCCCCCTACGAGCAGTACTTC. The genes are TRBV10-3 and TRBJ2-7; D ambiguous. The V end was cut by 0 bases, the J end by 2 bases, with 11 bases between. The germline V gene has CDR1 ENHRY and CDR2 SYGVKD. The CDR3 runs to 15 residues.

This chain joins TRBV5-1 and TRBJ2-3; 9 positions match TRBD2. This CDR3 spans 17 amino acids. Losses at the gene ends were 0 bases for V and 1 base for J; bases not matched to a gene: 6. The germline V gene has CDR1 SGHRS and CDR2 YFSETQ. CDR3 DNA sequence: TGCGCCAGCAGCTTGGCCCTAGCGGGAACAGGCACAGATACGCAGTATTTT. Its translation: CASSLALAGTGTDTQYF.

Only one count was recorded for this clone. V usage is TRBV15 and J usage is TRBJ1-5; D is undetermined. Trimming shortened V by 0 bases and J by 7 bases, and 13 bases separated the two germline ends. Germline CDR1 reads LNHNV; CDR2 reads YYDKDF (reference sequence). CDR3 length: 15 amino acids. CDR3 nucleotide sequence: TGTGCCACCAGCAGAGATATGGGTGTTGGCCAGCCCCAGCATTTT. Protein sequence: CATSRDMGVGQPQHF.

This sequence joins TRBV10-3 and TRBJ2-1, with 10 bases fitting TRBD2. The CDR3 is made up of 15 amino acids. The junction had 6 bases not matched to a gene; V was cut back by 5 bases and J by 5 bases. The V gene's germline CDR1 is ENHRY and CDR2 SYGVKD. The CDR3 DNA follows: TGTGCCATCAGTACTAGCGGGGTGGGGCACAATGAGCAGTTCTTC. Translation: CAISTSGVGHNEQFF.

This sequence joins TRBV12-3 or TRBV12-4 and TRBJ2-5; perhaps D is TRBD1 or TRBD2 (7 bases each). The CDR3 has 13 residues. Trimming took 5 bases from V and 5 from J, leaving 12 bases between them. The CDR3 sequence: CASSQGGPETQYF. CDR3 DNA: TGTGCCAGCAGTCAGGGGGGGCCGGAGACCCAGTACTTC.

This chain joins TRBV5-4 and TRBJ1-2, with 9 bases matching TRBD1. This CDR3 has 17 residues. Germline values: CDR1 SGHNT, CDR2 YYREEE (reference sequence). With 5 bases clipped from V and 3 bases from J, the junction kept 14 bases outside the gene matches. The CDR3 region is CASSMAGQGAVDYGYTF. CDR3 sequence (DNA): TGTGCCAGCAGTATGGCGGGACAGGGTGCAGTTGACTATGGCTACACCTTC.

The V and J genes are TRBV18 and TRBJ1-1, with 7 positions matching TRBD1. The V segment lost 2 bases and the J segment 10 bases; nucleotides outside the gene matches: 4. This CDR3 contains 12 residues. The germline gives CDR1 KGHSH, CDR2 LQKENI. The chain's CDR3 is CASSPSGGGAFF. The DNA for the CDR3 is TGTGCCAGCTCACCATCAGGGGGGGGAGCTTTCTTT.